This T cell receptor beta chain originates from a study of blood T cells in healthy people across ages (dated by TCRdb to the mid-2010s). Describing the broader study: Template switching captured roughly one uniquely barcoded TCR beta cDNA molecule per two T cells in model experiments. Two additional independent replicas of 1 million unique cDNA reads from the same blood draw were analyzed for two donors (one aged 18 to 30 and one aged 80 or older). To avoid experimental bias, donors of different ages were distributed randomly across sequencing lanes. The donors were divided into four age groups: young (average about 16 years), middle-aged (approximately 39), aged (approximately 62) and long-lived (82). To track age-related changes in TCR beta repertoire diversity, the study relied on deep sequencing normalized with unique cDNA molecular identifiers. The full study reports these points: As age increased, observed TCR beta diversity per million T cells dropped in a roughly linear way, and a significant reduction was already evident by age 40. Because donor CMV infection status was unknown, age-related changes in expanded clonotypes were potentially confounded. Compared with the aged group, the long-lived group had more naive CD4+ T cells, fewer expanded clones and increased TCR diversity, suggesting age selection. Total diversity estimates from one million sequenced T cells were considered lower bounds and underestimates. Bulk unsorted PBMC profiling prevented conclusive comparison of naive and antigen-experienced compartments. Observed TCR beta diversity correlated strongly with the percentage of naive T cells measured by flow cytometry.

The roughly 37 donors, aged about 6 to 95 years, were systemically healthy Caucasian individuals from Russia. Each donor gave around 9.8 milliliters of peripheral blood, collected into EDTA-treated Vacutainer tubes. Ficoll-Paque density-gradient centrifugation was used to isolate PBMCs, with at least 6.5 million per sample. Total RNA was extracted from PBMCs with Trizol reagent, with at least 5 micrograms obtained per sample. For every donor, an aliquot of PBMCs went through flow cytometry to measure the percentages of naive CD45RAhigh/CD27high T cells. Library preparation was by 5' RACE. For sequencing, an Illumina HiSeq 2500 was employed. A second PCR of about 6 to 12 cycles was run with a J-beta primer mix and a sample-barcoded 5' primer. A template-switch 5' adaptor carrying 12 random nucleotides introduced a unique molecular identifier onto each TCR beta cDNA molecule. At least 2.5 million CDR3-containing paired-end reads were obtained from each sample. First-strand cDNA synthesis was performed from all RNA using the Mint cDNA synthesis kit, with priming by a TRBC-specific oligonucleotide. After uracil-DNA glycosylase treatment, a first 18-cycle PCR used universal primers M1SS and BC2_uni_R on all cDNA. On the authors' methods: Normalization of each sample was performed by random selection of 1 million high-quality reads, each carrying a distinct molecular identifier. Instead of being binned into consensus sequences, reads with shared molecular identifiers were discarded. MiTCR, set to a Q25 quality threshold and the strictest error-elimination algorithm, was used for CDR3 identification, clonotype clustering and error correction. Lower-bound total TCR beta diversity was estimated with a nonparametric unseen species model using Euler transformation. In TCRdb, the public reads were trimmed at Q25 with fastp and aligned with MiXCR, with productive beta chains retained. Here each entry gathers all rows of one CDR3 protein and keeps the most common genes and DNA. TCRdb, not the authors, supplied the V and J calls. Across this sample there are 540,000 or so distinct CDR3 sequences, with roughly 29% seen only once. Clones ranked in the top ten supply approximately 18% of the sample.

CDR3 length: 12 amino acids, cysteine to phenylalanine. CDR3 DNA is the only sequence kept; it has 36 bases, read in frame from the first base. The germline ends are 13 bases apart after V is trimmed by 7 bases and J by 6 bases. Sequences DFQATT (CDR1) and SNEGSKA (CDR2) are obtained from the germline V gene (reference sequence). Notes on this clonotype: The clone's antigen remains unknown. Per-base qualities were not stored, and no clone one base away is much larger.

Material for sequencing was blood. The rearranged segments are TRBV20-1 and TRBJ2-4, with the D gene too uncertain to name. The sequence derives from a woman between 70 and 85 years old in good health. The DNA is TGCAGTGGCGCAACGGGCTCAAACATTCAGTACTTC. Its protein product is CSGATGSNIQYF.